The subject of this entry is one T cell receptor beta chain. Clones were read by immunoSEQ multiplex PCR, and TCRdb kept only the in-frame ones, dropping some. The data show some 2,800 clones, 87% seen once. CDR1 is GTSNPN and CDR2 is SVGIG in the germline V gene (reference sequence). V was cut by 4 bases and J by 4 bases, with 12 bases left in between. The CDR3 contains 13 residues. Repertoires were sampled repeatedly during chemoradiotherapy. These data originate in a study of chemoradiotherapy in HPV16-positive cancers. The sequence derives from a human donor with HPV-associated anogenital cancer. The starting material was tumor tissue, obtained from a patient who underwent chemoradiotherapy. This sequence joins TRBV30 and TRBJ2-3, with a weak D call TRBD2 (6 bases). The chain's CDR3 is CAWTRRRADTQYF. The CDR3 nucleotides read TGTGCCTGGACTAGAAGGAGGGCAGATACGCAGTATTTT.